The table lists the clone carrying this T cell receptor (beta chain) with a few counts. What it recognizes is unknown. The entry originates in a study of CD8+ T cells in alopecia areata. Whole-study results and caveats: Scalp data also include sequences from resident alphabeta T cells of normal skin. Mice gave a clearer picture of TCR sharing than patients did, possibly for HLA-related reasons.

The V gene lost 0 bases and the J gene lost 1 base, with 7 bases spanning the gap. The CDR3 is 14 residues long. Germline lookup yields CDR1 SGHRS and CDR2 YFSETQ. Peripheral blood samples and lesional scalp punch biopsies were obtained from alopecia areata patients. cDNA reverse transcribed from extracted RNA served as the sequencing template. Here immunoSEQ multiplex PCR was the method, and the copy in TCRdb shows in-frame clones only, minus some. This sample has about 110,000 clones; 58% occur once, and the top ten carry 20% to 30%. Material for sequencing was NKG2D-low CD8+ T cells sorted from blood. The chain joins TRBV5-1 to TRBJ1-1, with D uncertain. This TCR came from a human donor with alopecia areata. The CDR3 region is CASSLGRANTEAFF. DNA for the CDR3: TGCGCCAGCAGCTTGGGACGGGCGAACACTGAAGCTTTCTTT.